This T cell receptor beta chain is drawn from a study of blood T cell repertoires in COVID-19. Study-wide background: T cells, B-cell-depleted T cells, or PBMCs supplied cDNA or gDNA.

Germline values: CDR1 SGHRS, CDR2 YFSETQ. Trimming at V came to 3 bases and at J to 0 bases, leaving 8 bases not matched to a gene. The CDR3 covers 17 residues. Original analysis: The assay estimated nucleated cells by amplifying reference gene primers. Data came from immunoSEQ multiplex PCR; TCRdb stores just in-frame clones and leaves some out. V and J calls and clone size come straight from that table; D and trimming were deduced from the DNA. Of 120,000 or so clones in the sample, 70% to 90% are singletons; the top ten hold about 0.9%. V and J are TRBV5-1 and TRBJ1-3, with TRBD1 identical over 8 bases. The sample taken for sequencing was peripheral blood. This sequence originates from a woman in her forties or fifties with active or convalescent COVID-19. CDR3 sequence: CASSSGTGSSSGNTIYF. The CDR3 nucleotides are TGCGCCAGCAGCTCCGGGACAGGTTCGAGCTCTGGAAACACCATATATTTT.